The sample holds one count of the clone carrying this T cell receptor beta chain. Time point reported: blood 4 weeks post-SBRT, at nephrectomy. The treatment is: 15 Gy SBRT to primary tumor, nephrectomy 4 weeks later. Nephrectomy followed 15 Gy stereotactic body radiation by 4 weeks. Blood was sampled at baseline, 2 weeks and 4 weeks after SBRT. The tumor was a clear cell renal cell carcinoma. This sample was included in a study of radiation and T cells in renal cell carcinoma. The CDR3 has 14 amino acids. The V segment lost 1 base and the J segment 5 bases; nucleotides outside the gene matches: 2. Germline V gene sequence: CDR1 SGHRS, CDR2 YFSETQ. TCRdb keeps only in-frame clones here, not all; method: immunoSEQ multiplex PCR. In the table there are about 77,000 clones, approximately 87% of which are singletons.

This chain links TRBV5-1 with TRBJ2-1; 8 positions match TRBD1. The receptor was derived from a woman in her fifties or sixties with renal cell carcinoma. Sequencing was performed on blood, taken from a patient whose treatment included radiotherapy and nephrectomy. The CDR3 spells CASSLSGGHNEQFF. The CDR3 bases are TGCGCCAGCAGCTTGTCAGGGGGCCACAATGAGCAGTTCTTC.